Each of the 13 T cell receptor beta chains below was sequenced from the same sample in a study of T cell responses to AZD1222 COVID-19 vaccine. Profiled with immunoSEQ multiplex PCR; TCRdb holds only in-frame clones, not every one. This sample has some 96,000 clones, with 88% found just once. The starting material was peripheral blood, obtained on day 0 of AZD1222 vaccination. These receptors all stem from an adult in good health.

The V call is TRBV7-9, the J call TRBJ1-5; D is undetermined. V was trimmed by 4 bases and J by 6 bases, leaving 10 bases between them. CDR3 length equals 13 residues. In germline, CDR1 is SEHNR, CDR2 FQNEAQ (reference sequence). The CDR3 is CASSSIPGQPQHF. The CDR3 DNA is TGTGCCAGCAGCTCTATTCCGGGTCAGCCCCAGCATTTT.

This clone was observed once. The rearrangement links TRBV29-1 to TRBJ1-2; the match to TRBD1 covers 9 bases. This CDR3 region has 15 residues. V lost 5 bases to trimming and J lost 2 bases; unmatched junction nucleotides: 9. Germline CDR1 and CDR2: SQVTM and ANQGSEA. Here the CDR3 DNA reads TGCAGCGTTCCATCCACAGGGGGCGCAAACTATGGCTACACCTTC. Translated, it gives CSVPSTGGANYGYTF.

The V and J genes are TRBV7-2 and TRBJ2-7; TRBD2 matches 8 bases. CDR1 is SGHTA and CDR2 is FQGNSA in the germline V gene. The CDR3 consists of 15 residues. V shed 3 bases, J shed 3 bases, and the junction held 7 bases outside the gene matches. The CDR3 bases are TGTGCCAGCAGCTTCGGGGGGGGCGGGAACTACGAGCAGTACTTC. This gives the protein CASSFGGGGNYEQYF. Full variable domain (rest looked up from reference TRBV7-2 and TRBJ2-7): GAGVSQSPSNKVTEKGKDVELRCDPISGHTALYWYRQSLGQGLEFLIYFQGNSAPDKSGLPSDRFSAERTGGSVSTLTIQRTQQEDSAVYLCASSFGGGGNYEQYFGPGTRLTVT.

V is TRBV7-9 and J is TRBJ2-3; D gene uncertain. The CDR3 loop spans 14 amino acids. Germline V gives CDR1 SEHNR, CDR2 FQNEAQ (reference sequence). Trimming took 6 bases from V and 4 from J, leaving 14 bases between them. The CDR3 loop is CASSKMGFADTQYF. CDR3 in DNA: TGTGCCAGCAGTAAAATGGGGTTCGCAGATACGCAGTATTTT.

This clone has a handful of counts. The chain couples TRBV6-1 to TRBJ2-6; D unresolved. Germline-derived CDR1 and CDR2 are MNHNS and SASEGT. This CDR3 region has 17 residues. Trimming shortened V by 1 base and J by 0 bases, and 10 bases separated the two germline ends. The CDR3 DNA reads as TGTGCCAGCAGTGAAGGGGCAGACCACTCTGGGGCCAACGTCCTGACTTTC. It is translated as CASSEGADHSGANVLTF.

This clone came up once. The CDR3 here is CASSQRQGAGTEAFF. CDR3 nucleotide sequence: TGTGCCAGCAGCCAAAGACAGGGGGCCGGCACTGAAGCTTTCTTT. The chain has TRBV11-2 and TRBJ1-1; 10 nucleotides line up with TRBD1. Germline V gene data show CDR1 as SGHAT and CDR2 as FQNNGV. V dropped 5 bases and J dropped 4; count of bases not matched to a gene: 7. This CDR3 region has 15 residues.

The chain has TRBV28 and TRBJ1-4; D may be TRBD1 (5 bases). Trimming removed 10 bases from V and 6 bases from J, with 15 bases in between. The CDR3 runs 13 residues. CDR1 and CDR2 (germline): MDHEN, SYDVKM. The CDR3 DNA sequence: TGTGCCATCGGAGGGGTTGGGGATGAAAAACTGTTTTTT. Amino acids: CAIGGVGDEKLFF.

The V gene is TRBV5-1, the J gene TRBJ1-3, with D perhaps matching TRBD1 (5 bases). Germline V CDR1 and CDR2: SGHRS, YFSETQ. This CDR3 comprises 15 residues. Trimming shortened V by 2 bases and J by 4 bases, and 13 bases separated the two germline ends. CDR3 protein: CASSLGGAPGNTIYF. CDR3 sequence (DNA): TGCGCCAGCAGCTTAGGTGGGGCCCCCGGAAACACCATATATTTT.

The CDR3: CASSPQTTYGYTF. The DNA of the CDR3 is TGTGCCAGTAGTCCCCAAACCACGTATGGCTACACCTTC. The V gene is TRBV19, the J gene TRBJ1-2; D is unresolved. V was trimmed by 5 bases and J by 5 bases, leaving 12 bases between them. The CDR3 has 13 residues. Germline assignment: CDR1 LNHDA and CDR2 SQIVND (reference sequence).

The chain is built from TRBV5-4 and TRBJ1-2; D remains unclear. This CDR3 has 13 residues. V dropped 4 bases and J dropped 4 bases, with 11 bases sitting between them. From germline, CDR1 is SGHNT and CDR2 YYREEE (reference sequence). The CDR3 loop is CASSPRNSYGYTF. For the CDR3, the DNA is TGTGCCAGCAGCCCCCGGAACAGCTATGGCTACACCTTC.

In regard to this clone: Other DNA sequences from this sample encode an identical CDR3 as well. The chain recombines TRBV5-6 with TRBJ1-1; no firm D call. V lost 0 bases and J lost 5, with 8 bases in between. Germline V gene data show CDR1 as SGHDT and CDR2 as YYEEEE. CDR3 length equals 13 residues. As DNA, the CDR3 is TGTGCCAGCAGCTTGGGAGGAAGTACTGAAGCTTTCTTT. Translated: CASSLGGSTEAFF.

This clone was detected only once. The CDR3 DNA follows: TGTGCAAGTCGCTATAATAGGAGCACAGATACGCAGTATTTT. Its protein product is CASRYNRSTDTQYF. This chain joins TRBV12-2 and TRBJ2-3. TRBV12-2 is assigned pseudogene status. The CDR3 extends over 14 amino acids.

V is TRBV5-1 and J is TRBJ1-2; D call uncertain. Germline CDR1 reads SGHRS; CDR2 reads YFSETQ. V lost 0 bases and J 12 bases, leaving 15 bases between the germline ends. CDR3 length: 13 residues. CDR3 residues: CASSLEVGASHTF. In nucleotides, the CDR3 is TGCGCCAGCAGCTTGGAGGTGGGAGCGAGCCACACCTTC.